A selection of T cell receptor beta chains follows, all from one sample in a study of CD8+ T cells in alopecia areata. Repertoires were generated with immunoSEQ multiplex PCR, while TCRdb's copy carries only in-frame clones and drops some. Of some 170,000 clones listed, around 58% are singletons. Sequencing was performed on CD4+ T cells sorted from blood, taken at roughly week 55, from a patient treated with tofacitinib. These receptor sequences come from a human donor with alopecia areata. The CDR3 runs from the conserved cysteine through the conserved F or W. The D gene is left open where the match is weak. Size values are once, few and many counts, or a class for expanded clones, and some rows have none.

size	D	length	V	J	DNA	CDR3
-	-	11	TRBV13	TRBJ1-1	TGTGCCAGCAGCTTAGAATTTGGAGCTTTCTTT	CASSLEFGAFF
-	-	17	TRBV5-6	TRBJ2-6	TGTGCCAGCAGCCCAGGACAGTGGTCCTCTGGGGCCAACGTCCTGACTTTC	CASSPGQWSSGANVLTF
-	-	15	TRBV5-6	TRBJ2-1	TGTGCCAGCAGCTTTGGCGGATTAATCTACAATGAGCAGTTCTTC	CASSFGGLIYNEQFF
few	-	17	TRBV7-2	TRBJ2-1	TGTGCCAGCAGCCCTCTGGGGACGAGAGGAATCTACAATGAGCAGTTCTTC	CASSPLGTRGIYNEQFF
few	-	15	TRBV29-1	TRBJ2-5	TGCAGCGTTGAAGGGGACCCCGGGTTACAAGAGACCCAGTACTTC	CSVEGDPGLQETQYF
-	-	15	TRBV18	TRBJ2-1	TGTGCCAGCTCACCAGCGAGGTTGGTGGTCGGTGAGCAGTTCTTC	CASSPARLVVGEQFF
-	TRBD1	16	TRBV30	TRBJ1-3	TGTGCCTGGGGACGTAGGGGACAGGGAGCTGGAAACACCATATATTTT	CAWGRRGQGAGNTIYF
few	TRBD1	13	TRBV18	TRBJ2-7	TGTGCCAGCTCCCGGGACAGGGCCTACGAGCAGTACTTC	CASSRDRAYEQYF
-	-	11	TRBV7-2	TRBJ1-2	TGTGCCAGCAGCTTAATCCCTGGCTACACCTTC	CASSLIPGYTF
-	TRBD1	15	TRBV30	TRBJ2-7	TGTGCCTGGAGCCATTCGGACAGGGTGCGGTCCGAGCAGTACTTC	CAWSHSDRVRSEQYF
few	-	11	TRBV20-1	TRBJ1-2	TGCAGTGCTAAGGGCACCTATGGCTACACCTTC	CSAKGTYGYTF
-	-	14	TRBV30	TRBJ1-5	TGTGCCTGGAGCGCAAGTGGTGGCAATCAGCCCCAGCATTTT	CAWSASGGNQPQHF
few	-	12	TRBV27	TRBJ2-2	TGTGCCAGCAGTATCAACACCGGGGAGCTGTTTTTT	CASSINTGELFF
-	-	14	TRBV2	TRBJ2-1	TGTGCCAGCAGGGAAAGGACGGATTACAATGAGCAGTTCTTC	CASRERTDYNEQFF
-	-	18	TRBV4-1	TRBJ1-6	TGCGCCAGCAGCCAAGAGCCAGTCAGGAGCTCCTATAATTCACCCCTCCACTTT	CASSQEPVRSSYNSPLHF